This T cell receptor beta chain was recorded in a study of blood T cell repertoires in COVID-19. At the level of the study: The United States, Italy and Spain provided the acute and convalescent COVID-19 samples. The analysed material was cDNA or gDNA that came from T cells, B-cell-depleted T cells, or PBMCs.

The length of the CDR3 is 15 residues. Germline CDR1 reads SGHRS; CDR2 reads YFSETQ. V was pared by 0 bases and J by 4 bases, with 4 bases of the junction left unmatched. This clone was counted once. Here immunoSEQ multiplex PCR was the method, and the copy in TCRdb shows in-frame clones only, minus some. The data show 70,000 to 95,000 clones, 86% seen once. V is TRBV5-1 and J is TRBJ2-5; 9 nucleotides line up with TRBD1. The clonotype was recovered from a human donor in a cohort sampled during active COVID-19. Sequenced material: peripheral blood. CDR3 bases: TGCGCCAGCAGCTTGGCGACAGGGGGGGGAGAGACCCAGTACTTC. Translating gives CASSLATGGGETQYF. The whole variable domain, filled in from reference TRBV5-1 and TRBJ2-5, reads KAGVTQTPRYLIKTRGQQVTLSCSPISGHRSVSWYQQTPGQGLQFLFEYFSETQRNKGNFPGRFSGRQFSNSRSEMNVSTLELGDSALYLCASSLATGGGETQYFGPGTRLLVL.